Here is one T cell receptor (beta chain) with its context. The antigen is undetermined. At one of its ends the junction is not consistent with the germline gene, which may arise from a read error. The CDR3 is made up of 11 amino acids. The V gene's germline CDR1 is MDHEN and CDR2 SYDVKM. Likely unrecorded immune exposures existed in these nominally healthy donors. With 60 Vbeta and 13 Jbeta primers, the PCR was carried out. Clones were read by immunoSEQ multiplex PCR, and TCRdb kept only the in-frame ones, dropping some. Its listing shows under 150,000 clones. The sample belongs to a study of cytomegalovirus exposure and HLA in healthy donors. Study outcomes and limitations: In a later analysis, TCR beta V- and J-gene trimming was associated with a missense DCLRE1C variant. Several of the most significant clusters appeared, in a later analysis, to be linked to common viral pathogens. The authors later found TCR association rates varying by HLA locus, with DRB1 most and HLA-C fewest.

This TCR was recovered from a woman between 40 and 50 years old in good health and CMV-seronegative. This chain links TRBV28 with TRBJ2-7, with D perhaps TRBD1 (6 bases). Sample: PBMCs. This CDR3 reads CLIKQGVEQYF. CDR3 coding DNA: TGCCTGATCAAACAGGGCGTCGAGCAGTACTTC.